The rows below give T cell receptor beta chains drawn from one sample of a study of OX40 agonist ivuxolimab in advanced cancers. The table came from immunoSEQ multiplex PCR; TCRdb's copy has only in-frame clones and leaves some out. The table records approximately 15,000 clones, approximately 70% of them present only once. The sequencing here drew on CD4+ or CD8+ T cells sorted from blood, taken in a trial of the OX40 agonist ivuxolimab. The receptors come from an adult with an advanced solid tumor such as melanoma, head and neck, liver or kidney cancer. CDR3s include the opening cysteine and the closing phenylalanine or tryptophan. D genes are given only for firm matches. Only part of the rows carry a size: once, few, many, or a class if the clone is expanded.

v_gene	d_gene	j_gene	abundance	len	CDR3aa	CDR3nt
TRBV4-1	NA	TRBJ2-1	NA	15	CASSQVERGHNEQFF	TGCGCCAGCAGCCAAGTGGAGAGAGGGCACAATGAGCAGTTCTTC
TRBV2	TRBD2	TRBJ2-3	NA	14	CADGVAGGPDTQYF	TGTGCCGACGGGGTAGCGGGAGGGCCAGATACGCAGTATTTT
TRBV7-9	TRBD2	TRBJ2-3	NA	18	CASSREGSGRTPTDTQYF	TGTGCCAGCAGCCGCGAAGGCAGCGGGAGGACCCCCACAGATACGCAGTATTTT
TRBV30	NA	TRBJ2-7	NA	13	CAWSQQGSYEQYF	TGTGCCTGGAGTCAACAGGGTTCCTACGAGCAGTACTTC
TRBV5-1	NA	TRBJ2-1	NA	15	CASSADASSYNEQFF	TGCGCCAGCAGCGCGGACGCGAGCTCCTACAATGAGCAGTTCTTC
TRBV5-1	TRBD2	TRBJ2-1	NA	20	CASSWTALGVEGGPGNEQFF	TGCGCCAGCAGCTGGACCGCCCTAGGGGTTGAGGGAGGGCCCGGCAATGAGCAGTTCTTC
TRBV7-9	NA	TRBJ2-6	few	15	CASSFSESGANVLTF	TGTGCCAGCAGCTTTTCCGAGTCTGGGGCCAACGTCCTGACTTTC
TRBV7-3	NA	TRBJ1-2	NA	13	CASSLTGAEGYTF	TGTGCCAGCAGCTTAACAGGGGCCGAGGGCTACACCTTC
TRBV6-5	NA	TRBJ1-1	NA	12	CASKNMGQEAFF	TGTGCCAGCAAAAATATGGGACAAGAAGCTTTCTTT
TRBV4-1	TRBD2	TRBJ2-1	NA	15	CASSPRREVYNEQFF	TGCGCCAGCAGCCCCAGGCGGGAGGTGTACAATGAGCAGTTCTTC
TRBV19	NA	TRBJ1-2	few	11	CASSLGDGYTF	TGTGCCAGTAGTCTGGGAGACGGCTACACCTTC
TRBV5-5	NA	TRBJ2-7	once	13	CASSFSSTYEQYF	TGTGCCAGCAGCTTCTCCAGTACCTACGAGCAGTACTTC
TRBV7-8	TRBD2	TRBJ2-7	once	17	CASSFYGTSASIYEQYF	TGTGCCAGCAGCTTCTACGGGACTAGCGCTTCAATATACGAGCAGTACTTC
TRBV19	NA	TRBJ2-7	NA	13	CASSWGPVYEQYF	TGTGCCAGTAGTTGGGGTCCTGTCTACGAGCAGTACTTC
TRBV13	TRBD1	TRBJ1-3	NA	17	CASSKQGISSLGNTIYF	TGTGCCAGCAGCAAACAGGGGATCTCTTCTCTTGGAAACACCATATATTTT
TRBV9	NA	TRBJ2-5	NA	15	CASSPTGTVQETQYF	TGTGCCAGCAGCCCTACCGGGACTGTACAAGAGACCCAGTACTTC
TRBV2	NA	TRBJ2-7	NA	14	CASSERWSSYEQYF	TGTGCCAGCAGTGAAAGATGGAGCTCCTACGAGCAGTACTTC
TRBV15	NA	TRBJ2-7	few	12	CATRKQGGEQYF	TGTGCCACCAGAAAGCAGGGCGGCGAGCAGTACTTC
TRBV2	NA	TRBJ2-3	NA	14	CASYGASSSDTQYF	TGTGCCAGCTACGGTGCTAGCTCCTCGGATACGCAGTATTTT
TRBV6-4	TRBD1	TRBJ1-3	NA	13	CARGQTSGNTIYF	TGTGCCAGGGGACAGACCTCTGGAAACACCATATATTTT
TRBV2	NA	TRBJ2-7	NA	14	CASHRAGDSYEQYF	TGTGCCAGCCACAGGGCGGGAGACTCCTACGAGCAGTACTTC
TRBV7-8	NA	TRBJ2-3	few	17	CASSLGVATTDTDTQYF	TGTGCCAGCAGCTTAGGGGTAGCGACGACGGACACAGATACGCAGTATTTT
TRBV4-1	NA	TRBJ2-7	few	17	CASSQDLGQTYSYEQYF	TGCGCCAGCAGCCAAGATTTAGGCCAGACTTACTCCTACGAGCAGTACTTC
TRBV28	TRBD1	TRBJ1-1	NA	14	CASTDGTELSEAFF	TGTGCCAGCACAGATGGGACAGAACTGTCTGAAGCTTTCTTT
TRBV5-1	TRBD2	TRBJ2-7	NA	15	CASSPGTSEAYEQYF	TGCGCCAGCAGCCCCGGGACTAGCGAAGCCTACGAGCAGTACTTC
TRBV5-1	NA	TRBJ2-2	few	19	CASSPRDSRVIVDTGELFF	TGCGCCAGCAGCCCCCGGGACTCCCGGGTTATAGTTGACACCGGGGAGCTGTTTTTT
TRBV9	TRBD2	TRBJ2-3	NA	15	CASSRTSGNTDTQYF	TGTGCCAGCAGCCGGACTAGCGGTAACACAGATACGCAGTATTTT
TRBV29-1	NA	TRBJ2-1	NA	11	CSVNRDHEQFF	TGCAGCGTCAACAGGGATCATGAGCAGTTCTTC
TRBV6-6	TRBD1	TRBJ2-7	NA	16	CASGRTGGEASGEQYF	TGTGCCAGCGGCAGGACAGGGGGCGAGGCGTCCGGGGAGCAGTACTTC
TRBV27	TRBD2	TRBJ2-7	NA	15	CASSLWPAGTYEQYF	TGTGCCAGCAGTTTATGGCCAGCGGGGACCTACGAGCAGTACTTC
TRBV29-1	NA	TRBJ1-1	NA	12	CSVEGNRPSAFF	TGCAGCGTTGAAGGAAACCGCCCGTCGGCTTTCTTT
TRBV18	NA	TRBJ2-7	NA	16	CASSPGAGGNSYEQYF	TGTGCCAGCTCTCCCGGGGCTGGCGGGAACTCCTACGAGCAGTACTTC
TRBV29-1	TRBD1	TRBJ2-5	NA	12	CSVGDRQETQYF	TGCAGCGTCGGGGACAGACAAGAGACCCAGTACTTC
TRBV10-2	NA	TRBJ2-7	NA	15	CASSESRARYNEQYF	TGCGCCAGCAGTGAGTCCCGGGCCCGATATAACGAGCAGTACTTC
TRBV5-4	NA	TRBJ2-7	NA	14	CASSPRDGSYEQYF	TGTGCCAGCAGTCCCCGGGACGGCTCCTACGAGCAGTACTTC
TRBV19	NA	TRBJ2-7	NA	15	CASSPGLGDGYEQYF	TGTGCCAGTAGTCCGGGTCTTGGGGACGGTTACGAGCAGTACTTC
TRBV21-1	NA	TRBJ2-2	NA	16	CASSELAGYFAGELFF	TGTGCCAGCAGCGAGCTAGCGGGATATTTCGCCGGGGAGCTGTTTTTT